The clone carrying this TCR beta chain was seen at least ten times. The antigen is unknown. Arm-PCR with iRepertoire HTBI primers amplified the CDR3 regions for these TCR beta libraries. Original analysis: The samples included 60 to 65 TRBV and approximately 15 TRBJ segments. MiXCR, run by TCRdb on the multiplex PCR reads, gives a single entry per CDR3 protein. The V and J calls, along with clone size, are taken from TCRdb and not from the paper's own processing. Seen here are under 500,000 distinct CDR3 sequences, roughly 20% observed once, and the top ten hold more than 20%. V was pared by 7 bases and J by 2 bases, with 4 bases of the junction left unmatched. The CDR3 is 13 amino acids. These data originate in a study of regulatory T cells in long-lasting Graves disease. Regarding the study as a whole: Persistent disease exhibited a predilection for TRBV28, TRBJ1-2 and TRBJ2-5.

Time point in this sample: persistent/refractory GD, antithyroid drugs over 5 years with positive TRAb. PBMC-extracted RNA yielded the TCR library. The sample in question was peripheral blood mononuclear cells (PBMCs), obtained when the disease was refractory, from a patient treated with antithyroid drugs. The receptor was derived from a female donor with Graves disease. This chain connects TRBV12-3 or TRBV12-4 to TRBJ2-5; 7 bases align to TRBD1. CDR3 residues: CASTWDSQETQYF. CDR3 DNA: TGTGCCAGCACTTGGGACAGTCAAGAGACCCAGTACTTC.